Listed below are T cell receptor beta chains from one sample, sequenced in a study of OX40 agonist ivuxolimab in advanced cancers. Some clones are missing from TCRdb's copy, which holds only in-frame ones; the method was immunoSEQ multiplex PCR. The sample includes approximately 78,000 clones, around 89% of them seen just once. Sequences were derived from CD4+ or CD8+ T cells sorted from blood, sampled in a trial of the OX40 agonist ivuxolimab. These receptors all stem from an adult with an advanced solid tumor such as melanoma, head and neck, liver or kidney cancer. The CDR3 runs from the conserved cysteine through the conserved F or W. D genes are given only for firm matches. The size of a clone is reported for some rows only, either as once, few or many, or as a class for expanded clones.

TRBV10-3	TRBD1	once	TRBJ1-2	CAISAGQGYDGYTF	TGTGCCATCAGTGCCGGACAGGGTTACGATGGCTACACCTTC
TRBV30	NA	once	TRBJ1-1	CAWSVPGGTEAFF	TGTGCCTGGAGTGTACCTGGGGGCACTGAAGCTTTCTTT
TRBV28	TRBD1	NA	TRBJ2-7	CASSLPTGGGDEQYF	TGTGCCAGCAGTTTACCGACAGGGGGCGGGGACGAGCAGTACTTC
TRBV19	NA	NA	TRBJ1-1	CASSGWTQGTEAFF	TGTGCCAGTAGTGGGTGGACCCAGGGCACTGAAGCTTTCTTT
TRBV11-2	TRBD1	NA	TRBJ2-7	CASSLDGTGVSSYEQYF	TGTGCCAGCAGCTTAGACGGAACAGGGGTTAGCTCCTACGAGCAGTACTTC
TRBV7-2	NA	NA	TRBJ1-3	CASSFGTVSGNTIYF	TGTGCCAGCAGCTTCGGGACTGTATCTGGAAACACCATATATTTT
TRBV18	TRBD2	NA	TRBJ2-5	CASSPVGLANQETQYF	TGTGCCAGCTCACCCGTGGGACTAGCGAATCAGGAGACCCAGTACTTC
TRBV4-2	TRBD2	NA	TRBJ2-5	CASSQDGSGGAQETQYF	TGTGCCAGCAGCCAAGATGGCAGCGGGGGGGCCCAAGAGACCCAGTACTTC
TRBV4-2	NA	NA	TRBJ1-2	CASSQDLKGRSGYTF	TGTGCCAGCAGCCAAGATTTGAAAGGGCGGTCTGGCTACACCTTC
TRBV20-1	NA	once	TRBJ2-1	CTPLESPVQFF	TGCACCCCGCTAGAATCTCCTGTGCAGTTCTTC
TRBV7-3	TRBD1	NA	TRBJ2-3	CASSSGQATDTQYF	TGTGCCAGCAGCTCGGGACAGGCCACAGATACGCAGTATTTT
TRBV10-1	NA	NA	TRBJ1-1	CASSEGVSRTEAFF	TGCGCCAGCAGTGAGGGGGTATCAAGGACTGAAGCTTTCTTT
TRBV29-1	NA	NA	TRBJ2-1	CSVAPGRDNGQFF	TGCAGCGTTGCCCCCGGACGGGACAATGGGCAGTTCTTC
TRBV11-3	NA	few	TRBJ2-3	CASSFRGDTQYF	TGTGCCAGCAGCTTTCGCGGAGATACGCAGTATTTT
TRBV10-3	NA	NA	TRBJ1-1	CAIKGWQTTEAFF	TGTGCCATCAAAGGGTGGCAGACGACTGAAGCTTTCTTT
TRBV6-6	TRBD1	NA	TRBJ2-2	CASRSGTGAFTGELFF	TGTGCCAGCAGATCCGGGACAGGGGCCTTCACCGGGGAGCTGTTTTTT
TRBV11-2	NA	NA	TRBJ2-1	CASSLNVRSDEQFF	TGTGCCAGCAGCTTAAACGTCCGCTCCGACGAGCAGTTCTTC
TRBV5-1	TRBD2	NA	TRBJ2-3	CASSGRETDTQYF	TGCGCCAGCAGCGGGAGGGAAACAGATACGCAGTATTTT
TRBV2	TRBD1	NA	TRBJ1-5	CASSRQGVGQPQHF	TGTGCCAGCAGTCGACAGGGGGTCGGGCAGCCCCAGCATTTT
TRBV10-3	NA	NA	TRBJ2-3	CAISAGLNVDTQYF	TGTGCCATCAGTGCAGGCCTCAACGTGGATACGCAGTATTTT
TRBV10-3	NA	NA	TRBJ2-5	CAISELAETQYF	TGTGCCATCAGTGAGCTAGCCGAGACCCAGTACTTC
TRBV7-8	TRBD1	NA	TRBJ2-7	CASSFSRDRTYEQYF	TGTGCCAGCAGCTTTTCCCGGGACAGGACCTACGAGCAGTACTTC
TRBV4-1	NA	NA	TRBJ1-2	CASSQERAGSYGYTF	TGCGCCAGCAGCCAAGAACGGGCAGGGTCCTATGGCTACACCTTC